This T cell receptor (beta chain) was retrieved from a study of shared clonotypes between healthy human individuals. The study, taken as a whole, reports: Non-shared clonotypes displayed generation probabilities falling below those of clonotypes present in all four donors. Sample collection involved blood only; tissue repertoires are likely different. A few donors had about 5.1% of their naive CD4 clonotypes in common.

A note on this clone: Its antigen is undetermined. The junction departs from the called germline gene at one end, perhaps through a read error.

Using immunoSEQ multiplex PCR, the repertoire was profiled, and TCRdb retains in-frame clones only, with some absent. The sample holds hundreds of thousands of clones; 85% to 95% are singletons and the top ten take about 0.11%. CDR1 and CDR2 (germline): SGHDT, YYEEEE. The CDR3 covers 15 residues. CD8 cells classed as naive were CD45RO-negative and positively selected for CCR7, excluding terminally differentiated effector memory CD45RA+ cells. This receptor was identified in a woman in her twenties or thirties in good health. Sequenced input: naive CD8+ T cells sorted from blood. J is TRBJ2-7 and V is TRBV5-6; D remains ambiguous. The CDR3 nucleotides read TGTGCCAGCAGCTTGCTTCGTGGTCCAGCCTATGAGCAGTACTTC. Translating gives CASSLLRGPAYEQYF.